A selection of T cell receptor beta chains follows, all from one sample in a study of early T cells in non-severe SARS-CoV-2 infection. Via MiXCR, TCRdb re-called the 5' RACE reads, giving one row per CDR3 protein. The profile covers 84,000 or so distinct CDR3 sequences, with 14% appearing a single time and 9.5% to 13% taken by the ten largest. The specimen sequenced was whole blood. The receptor set was obtained from an adult who was a healthcare worker with PCR-confirmed SARS-CoV-2 infection or an uninfected control (not recorded which). The CDR3 runs from the conserved cysteine through the conserved F or W. The D gene is left open where the match is weak.

d_call,j_call,v_call,cdr3_aa
TRBD2,TRBJ2-7,TRBV6-1,CASQEGLAGGYEQYF
TRBD1,TRBJ2-7,TRBV11-2,CASSRLRGQRSYEQYF
TRBD2,TRBJ2-5,TRBV6-6,CASSNPGLAVETQYF
TRBD1,TRBJ1-5,TRBV10-2,CASRLGTGRDQPQHF
-,TRBJ1-1,TRBV29-1,CSLRQNLDTEAFF
TRBD1,TRBJ2-3,TRBV7-8,CASSSDRATDTQYF
TRBD2,TRBJ2-3,TRBV20-1,CSVRKAGVFDTQYF
-,TRBJ1-2,TRBV9,CASMGAGKGDGYTF
-,TRBJ1-4,TRBV21-1,CASSRGGHPNRGEKLFF
-,TRBJ1-1,TRBV7-9,CASSLSLGTEAFF
-,TRBJ2-2,TRBV11-2,CASSLGLPNTGELFF
TRBD1,TRBJ2-2,TRBV11-2,CASSLNRDRDYTGELFF
-,TRBJ1-6,TRBV28,CASSPQRRGYNSPLHF
TRBD1,TRBJ1-1,TRBV29-1,CSVAPGGNTEAFF
-,TRBJ2-3,TRBV9,CASSVEGGRATDTQYF
-,TRBJ1-2,TRBV29-1,CSSRGYYGYTF
TRBD1,TRBJ2-7,TRBV10-3,CAIRPSDRGVSYEQYF
-,TRBJ2-1,TRBV7-2,CASSLASAQNEQFF
TRBD2,TRBJ2-7,TRBV20-1,CSARVLRGGPYEQYF
-,TRBJ2-7,TRBV29-1,CSVEYPDRTYEQYF
TRBD1,TRBJ1-4,TRBV20-1,CSASAPWGTVNEKLFF
-,TRBJ2-6,TRBV9,CASSSPRDTRSGANVLTF
-,TRBJ1-5,TRBV6-2/TRBV6-3,CASSYGRVSNQPQHF
TRBD1,TRBJ1-6,TRBV6-2/TRBV6-3,CASSYRQGPIPNSPLHF
-,TRBJ1-4,TRBV7-2,CASSLQPTNEKLFF
TRBD1,TRBJ1-5,TRBV19,CASSMGQLNQPQHF
-,TRBJ2-3,TRBV7-2,CASTLIQSTDTQYF
TRBD2,TRBJ2-3,TRBV6-2/TRBV6-3,CASSSDSGGTDTQYF
-,TRBJ2-3,TRBV6-6,CASSYLVGTQTDTQYF
TRBD1,TRBJ2-5,TRBV12-5,CASGLTTGGETQYF
-,TRBJ2-3,TRBV15,CATSRDRDTQYF
-,TRBJ2-7,TRBV6-2/TRBV6-3,CASSYWTVNYEQYF
-,TRBJ2-5,TRBV15,CATSRDVGGSETQYF
-,TRBJ1-1,TRBV30,CAWIRGTEAFF
-,TRBJ1-1,TRBV30,CAWDQGGTEAFF
-,TRBJ2-7,TRBV5-1,CASSLGGESSYEQYF
-,TRBJ1-1,TRBV28,CASTGPRPPPEAFF
TRBD2,TRBJ2-2,TRBV7-9,CASSESGTAGTGELFF
-,TRBJ1-2,TRBV7-2,CASSFGASGYTF
-,TRBJ2-6,TRBV5-5,CASTPAGADVLTF
-,TRBJ2-5,TRBV20-1,CSARGTGPRYF
TRBD2,TRBJ2-1,TRBV9,CASSPSGGAAYNEQFF
-,TRBJ1-2,TRBV5-5,CASSSQANYGYTF
-,TRBJ1-1,TRBV12-3/TRBV12-4,CASGGRTFAMNTEAFF
-,TRBJ1-1,TRBV6-5,CASSYSRGKTEAFF
-,TRBJ2-3,TRBV6-6,CASNPGSGGADTQYF
-,TRBJ2-5,TRBV3-1,CASSQDQDPPETQYF
-,TRBJ2-3,TRBV27,CASSLQGKGWDTQYF
TRBD2,TRBJ2-2,TRBV4-1,CASSHLAGGSDGELFF
-,TRBJ2-1,TRBV6-8,CARQEGVRESYNEQFF
-,TRBJ1-1,TRBV7-3,CARPSGRDTEAFF
-,TRBJ2-3,TRBV5-1,CASSLGGARTDTQYF
-,TRBJ1-1,TRBV7-2,CASSWPGRGHTEAFF
-,TRBJ2-7,TRBV29-1,CSATAGGGHEQYF
-,TRBJ2-7,TRBV20-1,CSARADRAYSYEQYF
-,TRBJ1-5,TRBV27,CASSFSPGGQPQHF
-,TRBJ1-5,TRBV6-1,CASSPPDTLTQPQHF
TRBD1,TRBJ2-7,TRBV7-9,CASSRTGKIYEQYF